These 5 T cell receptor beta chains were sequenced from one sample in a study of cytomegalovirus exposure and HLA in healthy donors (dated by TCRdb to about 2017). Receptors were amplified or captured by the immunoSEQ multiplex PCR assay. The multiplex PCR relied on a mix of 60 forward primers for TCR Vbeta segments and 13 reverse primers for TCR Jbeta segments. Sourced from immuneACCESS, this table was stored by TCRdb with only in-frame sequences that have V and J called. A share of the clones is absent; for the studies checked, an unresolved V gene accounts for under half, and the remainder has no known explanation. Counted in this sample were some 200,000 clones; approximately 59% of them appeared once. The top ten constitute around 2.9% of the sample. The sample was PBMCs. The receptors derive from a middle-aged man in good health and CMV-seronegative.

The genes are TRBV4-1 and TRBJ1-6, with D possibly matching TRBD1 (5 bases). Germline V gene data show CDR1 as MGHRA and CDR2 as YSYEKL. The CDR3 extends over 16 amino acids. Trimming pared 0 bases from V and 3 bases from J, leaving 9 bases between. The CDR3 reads CASSQDDSDYNSPLHF. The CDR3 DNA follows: TGCGCCAGCAGCCAAGACGACAGCGACTATAATTCACCCCTCCACTTT.

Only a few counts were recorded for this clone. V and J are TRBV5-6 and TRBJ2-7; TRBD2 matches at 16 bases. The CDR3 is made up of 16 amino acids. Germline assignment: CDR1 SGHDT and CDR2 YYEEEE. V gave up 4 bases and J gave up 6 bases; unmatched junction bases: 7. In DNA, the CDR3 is TGTGCCAGCAGCCCGGGACTAGCGGGGGGGCTGGGCGAGCAGTACTTC. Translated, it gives CASSPGLAGGLGEQYF.

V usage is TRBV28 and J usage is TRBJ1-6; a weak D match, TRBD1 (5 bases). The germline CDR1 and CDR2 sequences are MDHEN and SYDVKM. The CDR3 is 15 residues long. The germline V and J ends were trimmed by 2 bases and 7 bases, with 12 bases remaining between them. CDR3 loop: CASSLSGGSNSPLHF. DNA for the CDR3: TGTGCCAGCAGTTTAAGCGGGGGGTCCAATTCACCCCTCCACTTT. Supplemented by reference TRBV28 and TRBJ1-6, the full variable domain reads DVKVTQSSRYLVKRTGEKVFLECVQDMDHENMFWYRQDPGLGLRLIYFSYDVKMKEKGDIPEGYSVSREKKERFSLILESASTNQTSMYLCASSLSGGSNSPLHFGNGTRLTVT.

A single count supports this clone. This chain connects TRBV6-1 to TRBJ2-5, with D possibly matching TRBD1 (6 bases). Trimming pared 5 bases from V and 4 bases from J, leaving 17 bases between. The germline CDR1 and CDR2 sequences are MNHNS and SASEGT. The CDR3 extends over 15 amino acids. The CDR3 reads CASSTLFAGVETQYF. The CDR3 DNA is TGTGCCAGCAGTACCTTATTCGCAGGGGTAGAGACCCAGTACTTC.

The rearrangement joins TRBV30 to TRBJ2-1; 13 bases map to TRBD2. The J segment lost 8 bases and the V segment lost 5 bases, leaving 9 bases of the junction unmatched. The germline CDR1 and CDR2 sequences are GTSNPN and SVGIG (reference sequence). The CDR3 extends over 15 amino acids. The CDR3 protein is CAWLGTSGNADEQFF. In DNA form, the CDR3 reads TGTGCCTGGCTCGGGACTAGCGGGAATGCCGATGAGCAGTTCTTC.